The 23 T cell receptor beta chains presented below share a single source sample, sequenced in a study of OX40 agonist ivuxolimab in advanced cancers. The protocol was immunoSEQ multiplex PCR, while the TCRdb copy is restricted to in-frame clones and leaves out a portion. The repertoire includes 85,000 to 130,000 clones, approximately 90% of them detected once, and roughly 0.3% sits in the top ten. The sequences come from CD4+ or CD8+ T cells sorted from blood, collected in a trial of the OX40 agonist ivuxolimab. The receptors shown here come from an adult with an advanced solid tumor such as melanoma, head and neck, liver or kidney cancer.

The CDR3 DNA reads as TGTGCCACTTGGCGGAACATTCAGTACTTC. As protein: CATWRNIQYF. This chain uses TRBV28 with TRBJ2-4; no clear D gene. The CDR3 covers 10 residues. Between the trimmed V and J ends, which lost 10 bases and 7 bases, there was a span of 8 bases. The germline V gene encodes CDR1 MDHEN and CDR2 SYDVKM.

The CDR3 here is CASSQRLSLSYNEQFF. CDR3 in DNA: TGTGCCAGCAGTCAAAGACTAAGCCTATCCTACAATGAGCAGTTCTTC. The chain has TRBV11-1 and TRBJ2-1; a weak D match, TRBD2 (5 bases). This CDR3 comprises 16 residues. In germline, CDR1 is SGHAT, CDR2 FQDESV (reference sequence). V lost 6 bases and J lost 1, with 16 bases in between.

CDR3 region: CASTKGPDRGYEQYF. CDR3 coding DNA: TGTGCCAGCACTAAAGGGCCGGACAGGGGCTACGAGCAGTACTTC. The chain uses TRBV6-6 and TRBJ2-7, with 9 bases that match TRBD1. With 7 bases clipped from V and 3 bases from J, the junction kept 10 bases outside the gene matches. Germline V gene lookup returns CDR1 MNHNY and CDR2 SVGAGI (reference sequence). The CDR3 is made up of 15 amino acids.

This clone was seen just once. The chain employs TRBV28 and TRBJ2-1, with 7 bases aligning to TRBD2. This CDR3 region has 13 residues. The ends lost 9 bases at V and 5 bases at J; junction bases unmatched: 7. Germline V gives CDR1 MDHEN, CDR2 SYDVKM. Here the CDR3 reads CASWDYSHNEQFF. CDR3 in DNA: TGTGCCAGTTGGGACTATTCCCACAATGAGCAGTTCTTC.

The chain employs TRBV6-4 and TRBJ2-2; D possibly corresponds to TRBD2 (5 bases). The CDR3 runs 14 residues. CDR1 and CDR2 (germline): MRHNA, SNTAGT. V lost 3 bases to trimming and J lost 6 bases, with 11 bases between them. This chain's CDR3 is CASSESSFAGELFF. The CDR3 region has the DNA TGTGCCAGCAGTGAATCTAGCTTTGCCGGGGAGCTGTTTTTT.

The chain has TRBV4-3 and TRBJ1-2, with a weak D call TRBD1 (5 bases). Germline lookup yields CDR1 LGHNA and CDR2 YSLEER. With 1 base removed from V and 3 bases from J, the gap between germline ends came to 12 bases. This CDR3 comprises 15 residues. The CDR3 DNA follows: TGCGCCAGCAGCCAAGTTCACCCGGGGGACTATGGCTACACCTTC. Translating it yields CASSQVHPGDYGYTF.

The V gene is TRBV5-1, the J gene TRBJ2-5, with 12 bases identical to TRBD2. With 4 bases clipped from V and 2 bases from J, the junction kept 6 bases outside the gene matches. Per the germline V gene, CDR1 is SGHRS and CDR2 is YFSETQ. The CDR3 runs 16 residues. The CDR3 DNA reads TGCGCCAGCAGCAGTGGACTAGCGGGGCTACAAGAGACCCAGTACTTC. It specifies CASSSGLAGLQETQYF.

The chain joins TRBV7-9 to TRBJ2-7, with 10 bases lining up with TRBD2. V lost 8 bases, J lost 0 bases, and 7 bases stayed unmatched. The CDR3 consists of 15 residues. Per germline, CDR1 SEHNR and CDR2 FQNEAQ (reference sequence). CDR3 nucleotide sequence: TGTGCCAGCTCCAGCGGGAGGGGGAGCTCCTACGAGCAGTACTTC. Protein: CASSSGRGSSYEQYF.

The chain is built from TRBV5-1 and TRBJ2-1; no clear D gene. Per the germline V gene, CDR1 is SGHRS and CDR2 is YFSETQ. There are 11 residues in the CDR3. The V gene lost 5 bases and the J gene lost 12 bases, with 12 bases spanning the gap. CDR3 DNA sequence: TGCGCCAGCAGGGCAGATGGCGGGCAGTTCTTC. This translates into CASRADGGQFF.

V usage is TRBV7-7 and J usage is TRBJ2-5; TRBD1 matches 9 bases. Unmatched junction bases numbered 4, after V lost 1 base and J lost 4 bases. CDR1 and CDR2 (germline): SSHAT, FNYEAQ (reference sequence). The CDR3 runs to 15 residues. The CDR3 coding sequence is TGTGCCAGCAGCTTAGTCGGACAGGGGACAGAGACCCAGTACTTC. Translated: CASSLVGQGTETQYF.

The rearrangement uses TRBV6-1 and TRBJ2-1; 9 nucleotides align to TRBD1. There are 14 residues in the CDR3. V lost 7 bases to trimming and J lost 9 bases; unmatched junction nucleotides: 10. Germline lookup yields CDR1 MNHNS and CDR2 SASEGT. Written as DNA, the CDR3 is TGTGCCAGCACCGGGACAGGGTGGGCATTTGAGCAGTTCTTC. Translating it yields CASTGTGWAFEQFF.

V and J are TRBV19 and TRBJ2-7; D gene ambiguous. Trimming pared 6 bases from V and 0 bases from J, leaving 9 bases between. The V gene's germline CDR1 is LNHDA and CDR2 SQIVND (reference sequence). The CDR3 totals 13 residues. CDR3 protein: CASRAGSSYEQYF. The CDR3 DNA sequence: TGTGCCAGTAGGGCAGGCAGCTCCTACGAGCAGTACTTC.

The chain employs TRBV6-5 and TRBJ1-1; TRBD1 matches 8 bases. V lost 0 bases, J lost 5 bases, and 2 bases stayed unmatched. The CDR3 has 14 amino acids. Per germline, CDR1 MNHEY and CDR2 SVGAGI. For the CDR3, the DNA is TGTGCCAGCAGTTACTCCGGACAGGGAACTGAAGCTTTCTTT. Translating gives CASSYSGQGTEAFF.

This chain connects TRBV6-1 to TRBJ1-5; 7 nucleotides line up with TRBD1. Germline assignment: CDR1 MNHNS and CDR2 SASEGT. V shed 8 bases, J shed 5 bases, and the junction held 9 bases outside the gene matches. The CDR3 is 14 residues long. The CDR3 loop is CASVDRDSDQPQHF. Here the CDR3 DNA reads TGTGCCAGCGTTGACAGGGATTCTGATCAGCCCCAGCATTTT.

J is TRBJ2-1 and V is TRBV9, with 12 bases fitting TRBD1. CDR3 size: 16 residues. V trimming: 2 bases; J trimming: 6 bases; junction bases outside the gene matches: 6. Germline CDR1 SGDLS, CDR2 YYNGEE. The CDR3: CASSVRAGQGANEQFF. CDR3 in DNA: TGTGCCAGCAGCGTGAGAGCGGGACAGGGGGCCAATGAGCAGTTCTTC.

V usage is TRBV12-2 and J usage is TRBJ2-1; whether TRBD2, the table's D call, matches the DNA was not checked. TRBV12-2 is an annotated pseudogene. The CDR3 has 15 amino acids. In DNA, the CDR3 is TGTGCAAGTCGCTTCCGAGCCCAATCCTACAATGAGCAGTTCTTC. Translating it yields CASRFRAQSYNEQFF.

This chain links TRBV19 with TRBJ1-5, with TRBD1 matching 8 bases. There are 15 residues in the CDR3. J lost 5 bases, V lost 5 bases, and 8 bases had no gene match. CDR1 LNHDA and CDR2 SQIVND come from the germline V gene (reference sequence). CDR3 in DNA: TGTGCCAGTAGTTGGGGACAGGTCCAAGATCAGCCCCAGCATTTT. Translation gives CASSWGQVQDQPQHF. The full variable domain, its missing parts supplied by reference TRBV19 and TRBJ1-5, is DGGITQSPKYLFRKEGQNVTLSCEQNLNHDAMYWYRQDPGQGLRLIYYSQIVNDFQKGDIAEGYSVSREKKESFPLTVTSAQKNPTAFYLCASSWGQVQDQPQHFGDGTRLSIL.

The rearrangement links TRBV5-1 to TRBJ2-7, with D perhaps being TRBD1 or TRBD2 (6 bases each). Trimming pared 0 bases from V and 5 bases from J, leaving 15 bases between. CDR1 SGHRS and CDR2 YFSETQ come from the germline V gene. The CDR3 contains 15 residues. The CDR3 DNA is TGCGCCAGCAGCTTGGCCTCCAGGGGCGGGGACGAGCAGTACTTC. This sequence encodes CASSLASRGGDEQYF.

V and J are TRBV29-1 and TRBJ2-2; 9 nucleotides agree with TRBD2. V lost 4 bases, J lost 6 bases, and 12 bases stayed unmatched. The CDR3 loop spans 16 amino acids. Germline lookup yields CDR1 SQVTM and CDR2 ANQGSEA. The CDR3 sequence is CSVGRGAAGGPGELFF. DNA for the CDR3: TGCAGCGTTGGACGGGGGGCTGCGGGAGGGCCCGGGGAGCTGTTTTTT.

The genes are TRBV11-2 and TRBJ2-3; 8 bases match TRBD2. With V trimmed by 1 base and J by 11 bases, 11 bases remained unmatched. From germline, CDR1 is SGHAT and CDR2 FQNNGV. This CDR3 comprises 15 residues. Here the CDR3 reads CASSLGSAGAKKQYF. CDR3 nucleotide sequence: TGTGCCAGCAGCTTAGGTTCAGCGGGAGCCAAAAAGCAGTATTTT.

This chain uses TRBV7-6 with TRBJ2-2; 11 nucleotides align to TRBD2. The CDR3 is 17 amino acids. V shed 1 base, J shed 4 bases, and the junction held 5 bases outside the gene matches. Germline V gives CDR1 SGHVS, CDR2 FNYEAQ. The CDR3: CASSLGVAGGFTGELFF. CDR3 sequence (DNA): TGTGCCAGCAGCTTAGGAGTAGCGGGAGGGTTCACCGGGGAGCTGTTTTTT.

The chain joins TRBV2 to TRBJ1-3, with a possible D match to TRBD1 (6 bases). Per the germline V gene, CDR1 is SNHLY and CDR2 is FYNNEI. The length of the CDR3 is 16 residues. V gave up 4 bases and J gave up 2 bases, with 15 bases separating them. CDR3 coding DNA: TGTGCCAGCAGTGTGGGGCAGGGGAATACTGGAAACACCATATATTTT. As protein: CASSVGQGNTGNTIYF. The full variable domain, its missing parts supplied by reference TRBV2 and TRBJ1-3, is EPEVTQTPSHQVTQMGQEVILRCVPISNHLYFYWYRQILGQKVEFLVSFYNNEISEKSEIFDDQFSVERPDGSNFTLKIRSTKLEDSAMYFCASSVGQGNTGNTIYFGEGSWLTVV.

There are a few counts of this clone. The chain is built from TRBV11-2 and TRBJ1-1; D ambiguous. The germline V and J ends were trimmed by 7 bases and 4 bases, with 7 bases remaining between them. The CDR3 spans 11 residues. Per germline, CDR1 SGHAT and CDR2 FQNNGV. Written as DNA, the CDR3 is TGTGCCAGCAAATTCTCCACTGAAGCTTTCTTT. Translating it yields CASKFSTEAFF.